The clone carrying this TCR beta chain was found many times. This specimen belongs to a study of T cells in Graves' hyperthyroidism and ophthalmopathy. Template material for amplifying TCR beta CDR3 regions consisted of RNA transcripts. First-round RT-PCR of the TCR CDR3 relied on the HTBI primer set. In TCRdb, the multiplex PCR reads were re-called with MiXCR into one record per CDR3 protein. This sample has a few hundred thousand distinct CDR3 sequences; approximately 19% occur once, and the top ten carry around 3.6%. After removal of 4 bases from V and 2 bases from J, the junction contained 13 bases not matched to a gene. The CDR3 is 17 amino acids. Germline CDR1 SGHVS, CDR2 FQNEAQ.

Sequencing was carried out using blood. This receptor was taken from a young woman with Graves' hyperthyroidism. The chain links TRBV7-8 to TRBJ2-7, with TRBD2 identical over 8 bases. In DNA, the CDR3 is TGTGCCAGCAGCTCCGCACACGGGGGGACTAGACCCTACGAGCAGTACTTC. It encodes CASSSAHGGTRPYEQYF.